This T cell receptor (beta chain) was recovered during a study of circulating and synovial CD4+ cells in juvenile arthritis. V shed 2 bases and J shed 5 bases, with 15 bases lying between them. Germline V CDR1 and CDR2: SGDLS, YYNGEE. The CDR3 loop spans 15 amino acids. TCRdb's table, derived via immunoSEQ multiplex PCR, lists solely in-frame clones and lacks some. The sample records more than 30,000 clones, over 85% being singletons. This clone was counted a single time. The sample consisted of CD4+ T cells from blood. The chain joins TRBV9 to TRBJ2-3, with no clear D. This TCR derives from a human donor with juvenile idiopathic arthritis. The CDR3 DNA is TGTGCCAGCAGCGTTCGCGGTAGTCGGATAGATACGCAGTATTTT. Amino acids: CASSVRGSRIDTQYF.